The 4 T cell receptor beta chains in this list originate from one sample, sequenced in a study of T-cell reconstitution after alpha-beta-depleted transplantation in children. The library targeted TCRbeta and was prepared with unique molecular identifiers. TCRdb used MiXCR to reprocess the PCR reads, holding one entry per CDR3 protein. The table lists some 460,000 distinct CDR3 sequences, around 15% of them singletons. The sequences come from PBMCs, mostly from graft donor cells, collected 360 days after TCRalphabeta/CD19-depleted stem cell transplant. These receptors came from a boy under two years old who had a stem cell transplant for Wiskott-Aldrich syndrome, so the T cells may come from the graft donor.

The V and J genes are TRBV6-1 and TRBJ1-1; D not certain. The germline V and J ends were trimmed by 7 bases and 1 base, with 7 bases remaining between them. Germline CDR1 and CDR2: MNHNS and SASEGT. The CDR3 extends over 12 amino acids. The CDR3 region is CASKVGNTEAFF. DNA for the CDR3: TGTGCCAGCAAGGTTGGGAACACTGAAGCTTTCTTT.

CDR3 bases: TGCAGTGCTGACAGGGGGCGAGAGACCCAGTACTTC. It specifies CSADRGRETQYF. The chain employs TRBV20-1 and TRBJ2-5, with 10 bases identical to TRBD1. The CDR3 sequence is 12 residues long. Germline V gives CDR1 DFQATT, CDR2 SNEGSKA (reference sequence). Trimming cost V 5 bases and J 4 bases; bases outside gene matches: 1.

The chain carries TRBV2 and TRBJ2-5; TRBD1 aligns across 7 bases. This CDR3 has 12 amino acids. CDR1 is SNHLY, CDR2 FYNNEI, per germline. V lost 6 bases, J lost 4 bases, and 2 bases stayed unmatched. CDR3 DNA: TGTGCCAGCAGAAACAGGGGAGAGACCCAGTACTTC. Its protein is CASRNRGETQYF.

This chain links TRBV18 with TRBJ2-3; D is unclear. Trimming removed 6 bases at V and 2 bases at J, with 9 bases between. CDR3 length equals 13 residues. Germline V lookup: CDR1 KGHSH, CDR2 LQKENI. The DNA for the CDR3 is TGTGCCAGCTCTACACGGGCCACAGATACGCAGTATTTT. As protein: CASSTRATDTQYF.